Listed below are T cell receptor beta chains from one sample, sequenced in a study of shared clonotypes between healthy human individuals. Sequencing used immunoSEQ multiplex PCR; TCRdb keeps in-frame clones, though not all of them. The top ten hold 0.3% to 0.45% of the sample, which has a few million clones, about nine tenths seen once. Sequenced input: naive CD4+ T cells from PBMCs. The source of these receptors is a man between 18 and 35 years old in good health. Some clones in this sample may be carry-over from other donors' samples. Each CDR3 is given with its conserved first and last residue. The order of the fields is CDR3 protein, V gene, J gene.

CDR3: CASSRGRGEAYNEQFF
V: TRBV4-1
J: TRBJ2-1

CDR3: CASRTRGGGPNEQFF
V: TRBV2
J: TRBJ2-1

CDR3: CASSYSSGATYEQYF
V: TRBV6-5
J: TRBJ2-7

CDR3: CASSYGTASGPQHF
V: TRBV7-8
J: TRBJ1-5

CDR3: CASSITPSGSPEQFF
V: TRBV19
J: TRBJ2-1

CDR3: CASSNRVEDYGYTF
V: TRBV5-6
J: TRBJ1-2

CDR3: CASRLGTEAFF
V: TRBV28
J: TRBJ1-1

CDR3: CASSFRTGRFNSPLHF
V: TRBV28
J: TRBJ1-6

CDR3: CASASRGEAKNIQYF
V: TRBV14
J: TRBJ2-4

CDR3: CASSPPHRGRNEQFF
V: TRBV5-5
J: TRBJ2-1

CDR3: CSARDVLSYTF
V: TRBV20-1
J: TRBJ1-2

CDR3: CASSFRGGANVLTF
V: TRBV6-1
J: TRBJ2-6

CDR3: CASSVRTGVAGELFF
V: TRBV25-1
J: TRBJ2-2

CDR3: CASSRRGDTGELFF
V: TRBV19
J: TRBJ2-2

CDR3: CASSQVGTRQYF
V: TRBV4-2
J: TRBJ1-3

CDR3: CASSLIGDGYGYTF
V: TRBV28
J: TRBJ1-2

CDR3: CASSQGTGGYYPEAFF
V: TRBV18
J: TRBJ1-1

CDR3: CADGTGVGTEAFF
V: TRBV2
J: TRBJ1-1

CDR3: CASSQRLAGELAYEQYF
V: TRBV4-2
J: TRBJ2-7

CDR3: CASSTGTGQETQYF
V: TRBV6-5
J: TRBJ2-5

CDR3: CASSQPGTSSSYEQYF
V: TRBV4-2
J: TRBJ2-7

CDR3: CASSKECLAGCNEQFF
V: TRBV21-1
J: TRBJ2-1

CDR3: CASSLAGLYEQYF
V: TRBV11-2
J: TRBJ2-7

CDR3: CASSEQGYYNQPQHF
V: TRBV19
J: TRBJ1-5

CDR3: CASSSTLDSDTQYF
V: TRBV9
J: TRBJ2-3

CDR3: CASSFLGTNEKLFF
V: TRBV5-6
J: TRBJ1-4

CDR3: CAWTAGGGYNEQFF
V: TRBV30
J: TRBJ2-1

CDR3: CASSLWDPRLGEQYF
V: TRBV7-2
J: TRBJ2-7

CDR3: CASSIVGLAGGGGTDTQYF
V: TRBV19
J: TRBJ2-3

CDR3: CATVSPLGSYNEQFF
V: TRBV28
J: TRBJ2-1

CDR3: CASSLRTSGSYNEQFF
V: TRBV5-1
J: TRBJ2-1

CDR3: CASSLNAYEQYF
V: TRBV7-9
J: TRBJ2-7

CDR3: CASSISSRGGNQPQHF
V: TRBV19
J: TRBJ1-5

CDR3: CASSDSATNEKLFF
V: TRBV10-1
J: TRBJ1-4

CDR3: CASSSLSADRGVLSGYNEQFF
V: TRBV28
J: TRBJ2-1

CDR3: CASSLIGRRTEAFF
V: TRBV28
J: TRBJ1-1

CDR3: CASSIPDGGRTEAFF
V: TRBV27
J: TRBJ1-1

CDR3: CASSRPAENTEAFF
V: TRBV7-9
J: TRBJ1-1

CDR3: CASSPGLAGNTGELFF
V: TRBV5-1
J: TRBJ2-2

CDR3: CASSLDRGYGYTF
V: TRBV28
J: TRBJ1-2

CDR3: CASSREQGGYNSPLHF
V: TRBV27
J: TRBJ1-6

CDR3: CASRSPGLGLGGEQFF
V: TRBV28
J: TRBJ2-1

CDR3: CASSSGLAGGHEQFF
V: TRBV7-3
J: TRBJ2-1

CDR3: CASSPALRYEQYF
V: TRBV18
J: TRBJ2-7

CDR3: CATSRDRGNQPQHF
V: TRBV19
J: TRBJ1-5

CDR3: CASSEDRPGGNQPQHF
V: TRBV2
J: TRBJ1-5

CDR3: CASSQCRGEIYEQYF
V: TRBV23-1
J: TRBJ2-7

CDR3: CARSLNVSRGQVSGGNQPQHF
V: TRBV5-3
J: TRBJ1-5

CDR3: CASSLGQARNSPLHF
V: TRBV7-2
J: TRBJ1-6

CDR3: CASSRNNHVVAGTLEQYF
V: TRBV18
J: TRBJ2-7

CDR3: CASSLGGKSGNTIYF
V: TRBV9
J: TRBJ1-3

CDR3: CASSLFAGGLAKNIQYF
V: TRBV27
J: TRBJ2-4

CDR3: CASKGRLAGKETQYF
V: TRBV7-8
J: TRBJ2-5

CDR3: CASTEASGDQPQHF
V: TRBV6-1
J: TRBJ1-5

CDR3: CASSLAAPNNEQFF
V: TRBV7-2
J: TRBJ2-1